This T cell receptor beta chain was recorded in a study of blood T cell repertoires in COVID-19. TCRdb keeps only in-frame clones here, not all; method: immunoSEQ multiplex PCR. The table records 35,000 to 50,000 clones, nearly 90% of them present only once. Trimming took 6 bases from V and 9 from J; bases not matched to a gene: 10. CDR1 and CDR2 (germline): MDHEN, SYDVKM. The CDR3 spans 15 residues. This receptor was taken from a man aged 45 to 65 with active COVID-19. The sequenced sample consisted of peripheral blood. The chain uses TRBV28 and TRBJ1-6; 8 nucleotides align to TRBD1. The chain's CDR3 is CASRLGTGDTSPLHF. CDR3 sequence (DNA): TGTGCCAGCAGGCTAGGGACAGGAGATACTTCACCCCTCCACTTT. Looking up the rest from reference TRBV28 and TRBJ1-6 gives the full variable domain: DVKVTQSSRYLVKRTGEKVFLECVQDMDHENMFWYRQDPGLGLRLIYFSYDVKMKEKGDIPEGYSVSREKKERFSLILESASTNQTSMYLCASRLGTGDTSPLHFGNGTRLTVT.